One sample yielded the 27 T cell receptor beta chains listed below, sequenced in a study of blood T cell repertoires in COVID-19. Measured with immunoSEQ multiplex PCR; TCRdb has only the in-frame clones, and not every one. This table holds about 200,000 clones, approximately 85% found once. Sequences were obtained from PBMCs or T cells enriched from blood (not recorded which). These receptors all come from a man between 40 and 49 years old with acute COVID-19.

This rearrangement joins TRBV6-5 to TRBJ1-2, with a possible D match to TRBD1 (6 bases). Trimming cost V 2 bases and J 9 bases, with 16 bases left between them. Germline V gene data show CDR1 as MNHEY and CDR2 as SVGAGI. This CDR3 spans 14 amino acids. The chain's CDR3 is CASSYVGTLHRYTF. Here the CDR3 DNA reads TGTGCCAGCAGTTACGTCGGGACACTTCATCGCTACACCTTC.

The chain is built from TRBV11-2 and TRBJ2-1, with TRBD2 as a possible D gene (6 bases). Germline V gene lookup returns CDR1 SGHAT and CDR2 FQNNGV. The CDR3 has 15 amino acids. Trimming removed 4 bases at V and 3 bases at J, with 13 bases between. The CDR3: CASSWTDYLYNEQFF. Here the CDR3 DNA reads TGTGCCAGCAGCTGGACGGACTATCTCTACAATGAGCAGTTCTTC. Based on the CDR3 plus reference TRBV11-2 and TRBJ2-1, the full variable domain is EAGVAQSPRYKIIEKRQSVAFWCNPISGHATLYWYQQILGQGPKLLIQFQNNGVVDDSQLPKDRFSAERLKGVDSTLKIQPAKLEDSAVYLCASSWTDYLYNEQFFGPGTRLTVL.

The chain uses TRBV4-1 and TRBJ2-7; D is unresolved. The V gene lost 3 bases and the J gene lost 0 bases, with 6 bases spanning the gap. Germline-derived CDR1 and CDR2 are MGHRA and YSYEKL. The CDR3 consists of 13 residues. The CDR3 coding sequence is TGCGCCAGCAGCCAGGTTAGCTCCTACGAGCAGTACTTC. Protein: CASSQVSSYEQYF.

For this clone: The same CDR3 arises from other DNA sequences in this sample as well. The chain joins TRBV29-1 to TRBJ2-7; TRBD2 is a possible D gene (5 bases). Deletions cut 4 bases from V and 1 base from J, with 8 bases between. From germline, CDR1 is SQVTM and CDR2 ANQGSEA. The CDR3 runs to 12 residues. CDR3 DNA: TGCAGCGTTGGGAGCGGATCCTACGAGCAGTACTTC. Protein product: CSVGSGSYEQYF.

The rearrangement joins TRBV5-8 to TRBJ1-6, with D possibly being TRBD1 (6 bases). The V and J ends lost 3 bases and 9 bases respectively, with 16 bases between them. Looked up from germline, CDR1 is SGHTS and CDR2 is YDEGEE. The CDR3 length is 15 residues. The DNA of the CDR3 is TGTGCCAGCAGCTCTAACACAGGGTCCAGTTCACCCCTCCACTTT. This translates into CASSSNTGSSSPLHF.

The chain recombines TRBV7-6 with TRBJ1-5; 10 nucleotides align to TRBD1. The germline CDR1 and CDR2 sequences are SGHVS and FNYEAQ. Unmatched junction bases numbered 5, after V lost 5 bases and J lost 1 base. This CDR3 has 16 residues. The chain's CDR3 is CASSARDRGSNQPQHF. The DNA for the CDR3 is TGTGCCAGCAGCGCCCGGGACAGGGGAAGCAATCAGCCCCAGCATTTT.

The V call is TRBV11-2, the J call TRBJ1-6, with unresolved D. CDR1 and CDR2 from the germline V gene are SGHAT and FQNNGV. Between the trimmed V and J ends, which lost 0 bases and 6 bases, there was a span of 15 bases. CDR3 length equals 17 residues. The CDR3 region is CASSLEEALMINSPLHF. CDR3 DNA sequence: TGTGCCAGCAGCTTAGAGGAGGCACTGATGATTAATTCACCCCTCCACTTT.

The rearrangement uses TRBV6-2 or TRBV6-3 and TRBJ2-1; TRBD1 matches at 9 bases. Germline V lookup: CDR1 MNHEY, CDR2 SVGEGT. The length of the CDR3 is 17 residues. Losses at the gene ends were 4 bases for V and 6 bases for J; bases not matched to a gene: 13. CDR3 in amino acids: CASSSAGHPGQGNEQFF. The CDR3, as DNA: TGTGCCAGCAGTTCAGCGGGACATCCGGGACAGGGCAATGAGCAGTTCTTC.

This chain links TRBV5-4 with TRBJ1-1, with no clear D. Germline V gene sequence: CDR1 SGHNT, CDR2 YYREEE (reference sequence). The CDR3 loop spans 15 amino acids. The ends were cut back, 4 bases at V and 3 bases at J, with 16 bases in the middle. The CDR3: CASSQDLRRDTEAFF. The CDR3 region has the DNA TGTGCCAGCAGCCAGGACTTGCGGCGTGACACTGAAGCTTTCTTT.

The chain recombines TRBV5-1 with TRBJ1-5, with D possibly matching TRBD1 (5 bases). The CDR3 runs to 14 residues. Germline CDR1 SGHRS, CDR2 YFSETQ. V was shortened by 0 bases and J by 7 bases, with 11 bases between the two germline ends. The CDR3 region has the DNA TGCGCCAGCAGCTTGGGGAGGGGAGGGCAGCCCCAGCATTTT. This sequence encodes CASSLGRGGQPQHF.

V gene TRBV9 combines with J gene TRBJ1-2; TRBD1 agrees at 10 bases. Per the germline V gene, CDR1 is SGDLS and CDR2 is YYNGEE. The CDR3 runs to 15 residues. V was pared by 4 bases and J by 2 bases, with 5 bases of the junction left unmatched. The DNA for the CDR3 is TGTGCCAGCAGCCTGACAGGGGGCGCGAACTATGGCTACACCTTC. The encoded protein is CASSLTGGANYGYTF. The full variable domain, rest sourced from reference TRBV9 and TRBJ1-2, is DSGVTQTPKHLITATGQRVTLRCSPRSGDLSVYWYQQSLDQGLQFLIQYYNGEERAKGNILERFSAQQFPDLHSELNLSSLELGDSALYFCASSLTGGANYGYTFGSGTRLTVV.

V is TRBV2 and J is TRBJ2-7; no reliable D call. Trimming cost V 7 bases and J 0 bases, with 10 bases left between them. The germline gives CDR1 SNHLY, CDR2 FYNNEI. The CDR3 runs to 13 residues. CDR3 nucleotide sequence: TGTGCCAGCACGGCGGATGTCTCCTACGAGCAGTACTTC. It is translated as CASTADVSYEQYF.

The rearrangement joins TRBV6-5 to TRBJ2-7; D is perhaps TRBD1 (5 bases). CDR1 MNHEY and CDR2 SVGAGI come from the germline V gene. Trimming shortened V by 6 bases and J by 4 bases, and 10 bases separated the two germline ends. The CDR3 extends over 12 amino acids. CDR3 sequence reads: CASSRVGYEQYF. CDR3 bases: TGTGCCAGCAGCAGGGTAGGGTACGAGCAGTACTTC.

The chain couples TRBV6-5 to TRBJ1-5; D might be TRBD1 (6 bases). The CDR3 loop spans 13 amino acids. Trimming cost V 8 bases and J 7 bases, with 15 bases left between them. CDR1 and CDR2 (germline): MNHEY, SVGAGI. The CDR3 coding sequence is TGTGCCAGCCGAGGGAGGGGGAGACAGCCCCAGCATTTT. This encodes CASRGRGRQPQHF.

This clone was seen a few times. V usage is TRBV12-5 and J usage is TRBJ2-7; 7 nucleotides line up with TRBD1. Germline values: CDR1 LGHNT, CDR2 FRNRAP. CDR3 length: 12 residues. With V trimmed by 4 bases and J by 7 bases, 4 bases remained unmatched. In DNA form, the CDR3 reads TGTGCTAGTGGTTCCTGGGACAGTGAGCAGTACTTC. This codes for CASGSWDSEQYF.

V and J are TRBV7-2 and TRBJ1-5, with 8 bases aligning to TRBD1. The V gene end was trimmed by 6 bases and the J gene end by 2 bases; junction bases not matched to a gene: 6. Germline CDR1 reads SGHTA; CDR2 reads FQGNSA. This CDR3 is 15 amino acids long. CDR3 loop: CASRLSTGGNQPQHF. CDR3 DNA sequence: TGTGCCAGCAGACTATCGACAGGGGGCAATCAGCCCCAGCATTTT.

This clone has a single count. The rearrangement joins TRBV14 to TRBJ1-2, with 8 bases that match TRBD1. Trimming removed 3 bases from V and 1 base from J; junction bases left unmatched: 10. This CDR3 spans 17 amino acids. CDR1 and CDR2 (germline): SGHDN, FVKESK. This CDR3 reads CASSQLPGTGDNYGYTF. The CDR3 bases are TGTGCCAGCAGCCAGCTGCCCGGGACAGGAGATAACTATGGCTACACCTTC.

The chain uses TRBV30 and TRBJ1-2; no definite D call. V dropped 1 base and J dropped 2 bases, with 14 bases sitting between them. There are 15 residues in the CDR3. Looked up from germline, CDR1 is GTSNPN and CDR2 is SVGIG (reference sequence). DNA of the CDR3: TGTGCCTGGAGTGGAGGACGAGGGCTAAACTATGGCTACACCTTC. Translated: CAWSGGRGLNYGYTF.

The J gene is TRBJ1-2, the V gene TRBV7-8, with D possibly TRBD1 on 5 matching bases. The CDR3 runs 15 residues. CDR1 is SGHVS and CDR2 is FQNEAQ in the germline V gene. Trimming shortened V by 2 bases and J by 3 bases, and 13 bases separated the two germline ends. The CDR3 coding sequence is TGTGCCAGCAGCTTACGAGGGGCGGGAGACTATGGCTACACCTTC. Translated, it gives CASSLRGAGDYGYTF.

The chain couples TRBV3-1 (or the pseudogene TRBV3-2) to TRBJ2-7; 10 bases align to TRBD1. The junction had 4 bases not matched to a gene; V was cut back by 4 bases and J by 4 bases. CDR3 length: 14 amino acids. Germline V gives CDR1 LGHDT, CDR2 YNNKEL (reference sequence). The chain's CDR3 is CASSLPGQGYEQYF. The CDR3 nucleotides read TGTGCCAGCAGCCTCCCGGGACAGGGGTACGAGCAGTACTTC.

V gene TRBV6-5 combines with J gene TRBJ1-2; 7 bases line up with TRBD1. The length of the CDR3 is 12 residues. J lost 7 bases, V lost 5 bases, and 4 bases had no gene match. Per germline, CDR1 MNHEY and CDR2 SVGAGI. The CDR3 here is CASSQTGSGYTF. CDR3 bases: TGTGCCAGCAGTCAGACAGGGTCTGGCTACACCTTC.

CDR3 sequence reads: CARDWRGGTQYF. The CDR3 DNA is TGTGCCAGAGACTGGCGCGGAGGTACGCAGTATTTT. The chain has TRBV4-2 and TRBJ2-3; perhaps TRBD2 as D (5 bases). The CDR3 extends over 12 amino acids. CDR1 and CDR2 from the germline V gene are LGHNA and YNFKEQ. The V and J ends lost 9 bases and 8 bases respectively, with 15 bases between them.

The chain uses TRBV25-1 and TRBJ2-7; 8 bases agree with TRBD2. Trimming cost V 9 bases and J 0 bases; bases outside gene matches: 7. CDR3 size: 14 residues. Germline V lookup: CDR1 MGHDK, CDR2 SYGVNS. CDR3 bases: TGTGCCAGTGCCCGGGGGGGGTTCTCCTACGAGCAGTACTTC. This gives the protein CASARGGFSYEQYF.

CDR3 residues: CASSQAGAGNTIYF. CDR3 DNA: TGTGCCAGCAGCCAAGCGGGAGCTGGAAACACCATATATTTT. The J gene is TRBJ1-3, the V gene TRBV4-2; D not certain. This CDR3 contains 14 residues. Germline CDR1 and CDR2: LGHNA and YNFKEQ. Trimming took 1 base from V and 2 from J, leaving 6 bases between them.

This chain connects TRBV9 to TRBJ1-2, with D uncertain. The CDR3 consists of 14 residues. V shed 3 bases and J shed 0 bases, with 9 bases lying between them. CDR1 and CDR2 (germline): SGDLS, YYNGEE. The CDR3 coding sequence is TGTGCCAGCAGCGCGCAGGCGTCTAACTATGGCTACACCTTC. This encodes CASSAQASNYGYTF.

V and J are TRBV6-2 or TRBV6-3 and TRBJ1-1; 7 nucleotides match TRBD1. Germline CDR1 MNHEY, CDR2 SVGEGT. V dropped 4 bases and J dropped 6; count of bases not matched to a gene: 11. The CDR3 length is 15 residues. For the CDR3, the DNA is TGTGCCAGCAGTTTGACAGGGCTTTCGGTCTCTGAAGCTTTCTTT. Residues: CASSLTGLSVSEAFF.

This clone has only one observation. The chain carries TRBV10-3 and TRBJ2-7; 8 positions match TRBD1. The V and J ends lost 6 bases and 1 base, in that order; junction bases with no gene match: 8. Germline CDR1 reads ENHRY; CDR2 reads SYGVKD. The CDR3 consists of 15 residues. The DNA for the CDR3 is TGTGCCATCAGCCCGGGACAGGCTCTATCCTACGAGCAGTACTTC. Its protein is CAISPGQALSYEQYF.